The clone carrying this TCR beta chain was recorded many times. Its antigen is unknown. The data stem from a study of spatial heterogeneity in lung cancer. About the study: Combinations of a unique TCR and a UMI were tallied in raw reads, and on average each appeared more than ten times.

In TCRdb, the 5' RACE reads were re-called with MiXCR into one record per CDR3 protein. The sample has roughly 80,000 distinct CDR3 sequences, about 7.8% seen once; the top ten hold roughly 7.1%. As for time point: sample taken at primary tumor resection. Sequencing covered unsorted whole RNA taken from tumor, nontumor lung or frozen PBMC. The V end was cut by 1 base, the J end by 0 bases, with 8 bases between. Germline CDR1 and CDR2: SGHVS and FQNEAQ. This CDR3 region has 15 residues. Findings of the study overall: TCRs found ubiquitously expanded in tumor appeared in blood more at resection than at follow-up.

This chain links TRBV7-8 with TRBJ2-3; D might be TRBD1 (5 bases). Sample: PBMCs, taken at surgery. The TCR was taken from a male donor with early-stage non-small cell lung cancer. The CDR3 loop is CASSLVPGSTDTQYF. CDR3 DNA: TGTGCCAGCAGCTTAGTGCCAGGGAGCACAGATACGCAGTATTTT.